This TCR beta chain was sequenced in a study of blood T cell repertoires in COVID-19. Per germline, CDR1 GTSNPN and CDR2 SVGIG (reference sequence). CDR3 length: 13 residues. V gave up 0 bases and J gave up 7 bases, with 9 bases separating them. Profiling relied on immunoSEQ multiplex PCR, and the TCRdb table lists in-frame clones only, not all of them. Of fewer than 130,000 clones in the sample, approximately 90% were seen once. This TCR came from a woman aged 80 or over with acute or convalescent COVID-19. V and J are TRBV30 and TRBJ2-2, with a possible D match to TRBD2 (5 bases). Material: peripheral blood. Here the CDR3 reads CAWSVGRGGELFF. The CDR3 coding sequence is TGTGCCTGGAGTGTCGGTCGGGGCGGGGAGCTGTTTTTT.